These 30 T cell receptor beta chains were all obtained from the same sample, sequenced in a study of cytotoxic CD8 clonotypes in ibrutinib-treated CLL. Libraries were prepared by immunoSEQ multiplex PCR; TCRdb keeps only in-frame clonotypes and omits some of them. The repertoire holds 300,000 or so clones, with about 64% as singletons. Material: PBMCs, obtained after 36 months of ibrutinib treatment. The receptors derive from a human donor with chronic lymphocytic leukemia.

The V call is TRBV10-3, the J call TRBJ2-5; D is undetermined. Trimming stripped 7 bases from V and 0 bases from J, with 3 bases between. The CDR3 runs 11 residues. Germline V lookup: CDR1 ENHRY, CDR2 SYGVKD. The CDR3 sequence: CAIKYQETQYF. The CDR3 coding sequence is TGTGCCATCAAATACCAAGAGACCCAGTACTTC.

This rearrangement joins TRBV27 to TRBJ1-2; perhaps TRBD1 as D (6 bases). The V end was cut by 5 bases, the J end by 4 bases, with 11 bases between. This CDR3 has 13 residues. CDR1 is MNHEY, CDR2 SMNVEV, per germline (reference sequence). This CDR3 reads CASSGGTPYGYTF. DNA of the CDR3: TGTGCCAGCAGTGGCGGGACACCCTATGGCTACACCTTC.

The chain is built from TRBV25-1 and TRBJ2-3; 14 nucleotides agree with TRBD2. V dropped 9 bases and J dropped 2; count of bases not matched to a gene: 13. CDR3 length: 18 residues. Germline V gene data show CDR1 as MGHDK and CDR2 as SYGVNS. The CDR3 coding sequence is TGTGCCAGTGAGGGGTGGATGGGACTAGCGGGGGTCACAGATACGCAGTATTTT. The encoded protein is CASEGWMGLAGVTDTQYF.

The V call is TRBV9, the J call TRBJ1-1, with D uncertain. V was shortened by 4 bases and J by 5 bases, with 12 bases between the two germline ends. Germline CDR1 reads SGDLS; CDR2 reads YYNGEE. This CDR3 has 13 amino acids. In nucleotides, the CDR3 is TGTGCCAGCAGCACCGGCGGGGTGACTGAAGCTTTCTTT. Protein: CASSTGGVTEAFF.

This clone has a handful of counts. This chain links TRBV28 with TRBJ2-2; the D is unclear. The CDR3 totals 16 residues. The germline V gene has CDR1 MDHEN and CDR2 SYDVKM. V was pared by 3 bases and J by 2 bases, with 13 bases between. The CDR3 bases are TGTGCCAGCAGTTTCCCGGCCTCAATCAACACCGGGGAGCTGTTTTTT. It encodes CASSFPASINTGELFF.

CDR3 amino acids: CASSLSLATNEKLFF. The CDR3 coding sequence is TGTGCCAGCAGCCTGAGCCTTGCAACTAATGAAAAACTGTTTTTT. This sequence joins TRBV7-6 and TRBJ1-4, with no clear D. This CDR3 comprises 15 residues. Germline V CDR1 and CDR2: SGHVS, FNYEAQ. Trimming cost V 5 bases and J 0 bases, with 10 bases left between them.

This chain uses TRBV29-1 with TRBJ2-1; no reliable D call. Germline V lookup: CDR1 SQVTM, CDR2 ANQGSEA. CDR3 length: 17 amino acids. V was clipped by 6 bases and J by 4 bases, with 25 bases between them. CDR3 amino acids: CSVLGHGGFRAYNEQFF. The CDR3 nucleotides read TGCAGCGTGTTGGGCCATGGTGGTTTCCGGGCGTACAATGAGCAGTTCTTC.

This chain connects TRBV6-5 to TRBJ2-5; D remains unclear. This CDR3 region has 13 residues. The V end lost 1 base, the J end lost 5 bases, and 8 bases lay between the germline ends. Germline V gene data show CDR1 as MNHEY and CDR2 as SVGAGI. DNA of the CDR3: TGTGCCAGCAGTTACTTGGGGTGGGAGACCCAGTACTTC. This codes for CASSYLGWETQYF.

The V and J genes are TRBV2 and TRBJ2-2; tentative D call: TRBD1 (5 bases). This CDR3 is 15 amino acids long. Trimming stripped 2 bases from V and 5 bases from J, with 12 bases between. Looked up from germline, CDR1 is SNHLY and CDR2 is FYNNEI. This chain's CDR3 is CASSEQGTETGELFF. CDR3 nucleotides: TGTGCCAGCAGTGAACAGGGAACAGAGACCGGGGAGCTGTTTTTT. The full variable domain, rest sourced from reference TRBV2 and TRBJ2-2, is EPEVTQTPSHQVTQMGQEVILRCVPISNHLYFYWYRQILGQKVEFLVSFYNNEISEKSEIFDDQFSVERPDGSNFTLKIRSTKLEDSAMYFCASSEQGTETGELFFGEGSRLTVL.

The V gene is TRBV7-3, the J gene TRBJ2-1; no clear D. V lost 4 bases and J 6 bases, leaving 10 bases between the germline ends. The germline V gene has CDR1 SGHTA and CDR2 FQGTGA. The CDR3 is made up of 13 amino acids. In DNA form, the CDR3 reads TGTGCCAGCAGCTCAATAGGTAGCAATGAGCAGTTCTTC. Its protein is CASSSIGSNEQFF.

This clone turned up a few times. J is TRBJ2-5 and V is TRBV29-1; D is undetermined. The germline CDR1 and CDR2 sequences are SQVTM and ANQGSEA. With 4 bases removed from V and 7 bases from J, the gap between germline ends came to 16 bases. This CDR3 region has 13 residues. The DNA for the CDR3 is TGCAGCGTTGTCGTGTCTGGGTCAGTGACCCAGTACTTC. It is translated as CSVVVSGSVTQYF.

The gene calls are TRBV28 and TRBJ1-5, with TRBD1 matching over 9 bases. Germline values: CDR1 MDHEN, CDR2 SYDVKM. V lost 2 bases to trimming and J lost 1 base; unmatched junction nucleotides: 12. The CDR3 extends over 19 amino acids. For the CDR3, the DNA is TGTGCCAGCAGTTTAGGCTGGACAGGGGTGTTTAAAAGCAATCAGCCCCAGCATTTT. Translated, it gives CASSLGWTGVFKSNQPQHF.

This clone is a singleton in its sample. The CDR3 spells CASSGQPSPLHF. CDR3 DNA sequence: TGTGCCAGCAGTGGTCAGCCCTCACCCCTCCACTTT. The rearrangement uses TRBV6-5 and TRBJ1-6; unclear D gene. This CDR3 contains 12 residues. V lost 5 bases and J lost 10, with 9 bases in between. Germline assignment: CDR1 MNHEY and CDR2 SVGAGI.

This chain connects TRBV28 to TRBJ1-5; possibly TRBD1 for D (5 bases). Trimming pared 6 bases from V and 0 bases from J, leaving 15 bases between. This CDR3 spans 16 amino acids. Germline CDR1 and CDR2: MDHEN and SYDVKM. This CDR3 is CASRPHGGISNQPQHF. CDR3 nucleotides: TGTGCCAGCAGACCTCACGGGGGGATTAGCAATCAGCCCCAGCATTTT.

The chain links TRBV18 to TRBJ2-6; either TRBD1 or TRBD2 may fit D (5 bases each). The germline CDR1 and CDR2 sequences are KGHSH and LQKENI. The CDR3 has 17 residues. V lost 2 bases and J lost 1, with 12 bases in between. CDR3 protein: CASSPWGWSSGANVLTF. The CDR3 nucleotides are TGTGCCAGCTCACCATGGGGGTGGTCGTCTGGGGCCAACGTCCTGACTTTC.

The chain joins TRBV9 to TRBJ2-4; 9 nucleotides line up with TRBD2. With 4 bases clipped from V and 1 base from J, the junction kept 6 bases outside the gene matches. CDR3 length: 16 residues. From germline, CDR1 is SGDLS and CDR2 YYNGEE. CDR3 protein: CASSTRTSEAKNIQYF. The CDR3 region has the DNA TGTGCCAGCAGCACCCGGACTAGCGAGGCCAAAAACATTCAGTACTTC.

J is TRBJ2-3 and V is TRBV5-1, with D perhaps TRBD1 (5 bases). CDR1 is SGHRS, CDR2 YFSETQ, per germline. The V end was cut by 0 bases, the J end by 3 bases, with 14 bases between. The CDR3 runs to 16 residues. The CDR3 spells CASSLGGAGDTDTQYF. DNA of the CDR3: TGCGCCAGCAGCTTGGGTGGGGCTGGGGATACAGATACGCAGTATTTT.

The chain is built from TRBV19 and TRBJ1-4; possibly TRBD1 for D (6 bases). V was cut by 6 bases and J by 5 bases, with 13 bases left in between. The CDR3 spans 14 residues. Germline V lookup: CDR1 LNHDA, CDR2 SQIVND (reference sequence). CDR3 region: CASSQDRSNEKLFF. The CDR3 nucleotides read TGTGCCAGTAGCCAAGACAGGTCGAATGAAAAACTGTTTTTT. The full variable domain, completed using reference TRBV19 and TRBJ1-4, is DGGITQSPKYLFRKEGQNVTLSCEQNLNHDAMYWYRQDPGQGLRLIYYSQIVNDFQKGDIAEGYSVSREKKESFPLTVTSAQKNPTAFYLCASSQDRSNEKLFFGSGTQLSVL.

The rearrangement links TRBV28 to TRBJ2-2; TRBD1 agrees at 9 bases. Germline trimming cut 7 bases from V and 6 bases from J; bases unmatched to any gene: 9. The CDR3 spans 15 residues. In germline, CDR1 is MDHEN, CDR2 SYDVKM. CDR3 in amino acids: CASTILTGGPGELFF. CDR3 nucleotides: TGTGCCAGCACCATACTCACAGGGGGCCCCGGGGAGCTGTTTTTT.

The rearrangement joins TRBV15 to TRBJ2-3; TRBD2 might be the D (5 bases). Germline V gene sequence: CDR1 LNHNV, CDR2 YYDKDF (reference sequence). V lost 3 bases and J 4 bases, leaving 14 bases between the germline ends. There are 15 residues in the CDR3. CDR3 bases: TGTGCCACCAGCAGCCTTGGGGTGGAGGCAGATACGCAGTATTTT. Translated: CATSSLGVEADTQYF.

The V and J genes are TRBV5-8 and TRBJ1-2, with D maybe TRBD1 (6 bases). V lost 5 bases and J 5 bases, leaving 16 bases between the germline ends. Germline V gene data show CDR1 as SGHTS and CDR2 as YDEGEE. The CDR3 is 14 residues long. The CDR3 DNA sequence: TGTGCCAGCAGACTTAGGGCAGGGGAATATGGCTACACCTTC. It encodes CASRLRAGEYGYTF.

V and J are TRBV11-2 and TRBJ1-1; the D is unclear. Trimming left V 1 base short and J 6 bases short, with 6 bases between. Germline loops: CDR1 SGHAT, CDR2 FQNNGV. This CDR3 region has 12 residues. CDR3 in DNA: TGTGCCAGCAGCTTAGGGTTCGCTGAAGCTTTCTTT. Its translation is CASSLGFAEAFF.

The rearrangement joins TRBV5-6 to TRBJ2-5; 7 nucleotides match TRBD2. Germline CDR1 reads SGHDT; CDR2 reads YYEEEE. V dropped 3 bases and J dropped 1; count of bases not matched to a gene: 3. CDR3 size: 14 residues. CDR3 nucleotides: TGTGCCAGCAGCTCTAGCGGCATCCAAGAGACCCAGTACTTC. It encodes CASSSSGIQETQYF. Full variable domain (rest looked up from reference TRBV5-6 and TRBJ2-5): DAGVTQSPTHLIKTRGQQVTLRCSPKSGHDTVSWYQQALGQGPQFIFQYYEEEERQRGNFPDRFSGHQFPNYSSELNVNALLLGDSALYLCASSSSGIQETQYFGPGTRLLVL.

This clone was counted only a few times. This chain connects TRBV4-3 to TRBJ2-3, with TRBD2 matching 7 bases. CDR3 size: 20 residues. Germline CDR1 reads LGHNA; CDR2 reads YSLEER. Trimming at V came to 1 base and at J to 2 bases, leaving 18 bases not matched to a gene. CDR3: CASSQVLGANRLALTDTQYF. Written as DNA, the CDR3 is TGCGCCAGCAGCCAAGTTCTTGGGGCAAACCGACTAGCCCTCACAGATACGCAGTATTTT.

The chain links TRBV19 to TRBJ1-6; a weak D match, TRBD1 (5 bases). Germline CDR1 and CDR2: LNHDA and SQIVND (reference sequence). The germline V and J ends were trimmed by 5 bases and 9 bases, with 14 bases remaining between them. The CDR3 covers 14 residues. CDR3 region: CASSFWGYGSPLHF. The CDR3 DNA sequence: TGTGCCAGTAGTTTTTGGGGGTACGGTTCACCCCTCCACTTT. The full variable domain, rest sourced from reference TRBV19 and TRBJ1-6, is DGGITQSPKYLFRKEGQNVTLSCEQNLNHDAMYWYRQDPGQGLRLIYYSQIVNDFQKGDIAEGYSVSREKKESFPLTVTSAQKNPTAFYLCASSFWGYGSPLHFGNGTRLTVT.

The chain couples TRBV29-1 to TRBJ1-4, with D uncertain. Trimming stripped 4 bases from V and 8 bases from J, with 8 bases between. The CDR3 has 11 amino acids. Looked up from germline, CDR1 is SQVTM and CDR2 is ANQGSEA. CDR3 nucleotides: TGCAGCGTTGTGTGGCTAGAAAAACTGTTTTTT. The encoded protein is CSVVWLEKLFF.

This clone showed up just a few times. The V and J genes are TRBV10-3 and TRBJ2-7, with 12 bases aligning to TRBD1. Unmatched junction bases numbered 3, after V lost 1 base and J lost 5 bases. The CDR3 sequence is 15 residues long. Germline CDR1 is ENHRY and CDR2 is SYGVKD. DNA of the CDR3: TGTGCCATCAGTGAGTTGGGACAGGGGGCTAACGAGCAGTACTTC. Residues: CAISELGQGANEQYF.

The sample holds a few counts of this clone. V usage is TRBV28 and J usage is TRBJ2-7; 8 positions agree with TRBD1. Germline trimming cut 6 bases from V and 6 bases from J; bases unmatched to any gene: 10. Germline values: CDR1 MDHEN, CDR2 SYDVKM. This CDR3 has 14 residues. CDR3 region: CASRPSGQGGEQYF. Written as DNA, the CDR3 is TGTGCCAGCAGGCCCTCAGGACAGGGTGGCGAGCAGTACTTC.

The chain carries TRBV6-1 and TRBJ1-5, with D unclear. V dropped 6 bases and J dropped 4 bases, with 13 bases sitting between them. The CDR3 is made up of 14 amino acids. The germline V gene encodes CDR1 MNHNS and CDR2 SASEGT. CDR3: CASRVWGQNQPQHF. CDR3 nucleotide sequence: TGTGCCAGCAGAGTCTGGGGTCAAAATCAGCCCCAGCATTTT.

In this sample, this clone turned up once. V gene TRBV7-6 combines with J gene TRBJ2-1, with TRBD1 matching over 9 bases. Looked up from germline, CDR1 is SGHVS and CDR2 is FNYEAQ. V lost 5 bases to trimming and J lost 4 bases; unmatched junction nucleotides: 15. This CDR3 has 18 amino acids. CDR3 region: CASSTRPGTGPSYNEQFF. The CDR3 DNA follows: TGTGCCAGCAGCACACGACCAGGGACAGGGCCAAGTTACAATGAGCAGTTCTTC.